Listed below are T cell receptor beta chains from one sample, sequenced in a study of blood T cell repertoires in COVID-19. Only in-frame clones appear in the TCRdb table, and some are missing; sequencing was by immunoSEQ multiplex PCR. This sample carries 150,000 to 200,000 clones, more than 70% of them seen once, and the ten largest clones take roughly 20%. The specimen was peripheral blood. These receptors originate from a person aged 65-85 years with COVID-19, enrolled during active disease. CDR3s include the opening cysteine and the closing phenylalanine or tryptophan. The D gene is left open where the match is weak. Size is omitted from some rows. Given values are once, few, many or a class for expanded clones.

v_call	clone_size	j_call	d_call	cdr3_aa	cdr3_nt
TRBV28	.	TRBJ1-1	.	CATADLGDTEAFF	TGTGCCACCGCTGACCTTGGAGACACTGAAGCTTTCTTT
TRBV6-4	.	TRBJ2-7	.	CASRQRTERSNTTKQYF	TGTGCCAGCAGACAGAGGACCGAGCGGTCCAATACTACCAAGCAGTACTTC
TRBV6-2/TRBV6-3	.	TRBJ2-7	.	CASSYTGPYEQYF	TGTGCCAGCAGCTATACAGGGCCCTACGAGCAGTACTTC
TRBV21-1	once	TRBJ1-3	.	CASSKALLLEGNTIYF	TGTGCCAGCAGCAAAGCGCTTTTGCTGGAGGGAAACACCATATATTTT
TRBV7-2	.	TRBJ2-3	.	CASSLGRSGGTDTQYF	TGTGCCAGCAGCTTAGGCCGATCAGGGGGCACAGATACGCAGTATTTT
TRBV28	once	TRBJ2-7	.	CASSSLFYEQYF	TGTGCCAGCAGCAGTTTATTCTACGAGCAGTACTTC
TRBV3-1/TRBV3-2	.	TRBJ2-7	.	CASSLPGAYEQYF	TGTGCCAGCAGCCTCCCGGGTGCCTACGAGCAGTACTTC
TRBV7-9	.	TRBJ2-7	TRBD1	CASSLEVVGQGPYEQYF	TGTGCCAGCAGCTTAGAAGTAGTGGGACAGGGGCCCTACGAGCAGTACTTC
TRBV7-2	.	TRBJ2-6	.	CASSLAGGFSGANVLTF	TGTGCCAGCAGCTTAGCAGGGGGATTCTCTGGGGCCAACGTCCTGACTTTC
TRBV6-4	.	TRBJ1-5	.	CATPRLRACNQPQHF	TGTGCCACCCCACGGTTGCGGGCCTGCAATCAGCCCCAGCATTTT
TRBV7-9	.	TRBJ2-3	.	CASSPSGADTQYF	TGTGCCAGCAGCCCTTCAGGGGCTGATACGCAGTATTTT
TRBV24-1	.	TRBJ2-3	.	CATSDFRGTQYF	TGTGCCACCAGTGATTTTCGAGGTACGCAGTATTTT